The sequence of this TCR beta chain was determined in a study of T cell clones after liver transplantation (dated by TCRdb to about 2019). At the level of the whole study: The samples were obtained from ITN030ST, a randomized trial that attempted immunosuppression withdrawal within 2 years after liver transplantation. As an antigen-independent comparator for donor-reactive sequences, third party-reactive TCRbeta sequences were also identified from pre-transplant MLRs. Tolerance was defined as complete immunosuppression withdrawal for at least one year with no rise in liver enzymes beyond twice the upper limit of normal. Subjects received no induction therapy and standard immunosuppression until randomization at 12-24 months post-transplant. Three of the eight recipients were HCV-positive; the others were transplanted for non-autoimmune, non-viral indications. Blood samples were collected pre-transplant, pre-randomization before withdrawal, and post-randomization after either full withdrawal or failed withdrawal. Donor-reactive T cell clones were identified by TCRbeta sequencing following a pre-transplant mixed lymphocyte reaction and were subsequently tracked in post-transplant blood. The studied cohort comprised 8 liver transplant recipients, 3 classified as tolerant and 5 as non-tolerant. Findings and caveats that apply to the study as a whole: Because allograft tissue specimens were not available, migration of donor-reactive T cells into the graft, rather than deletion, may have occurred. Donor-reactive sequences declined more than third party-reactive ones, suggesting partial antigen-specific deletion unrelated to withdrawal success. In two subjects, low numbers of available donor cells limited the measurable donor-reactive repertoire. Conclusions were preliminary, limited by small, heterogeneous patient numbers and non-standardized post-transplant time points. When repertoire turnover was accounted for, significantly reduced detection of donor-reactive sequences was found in 7 of 8 subjects for CD4 and in 8 of 8 subjects for CD8. A significant post-transplant decrease in circulating donor-reactive CD4 TCRbeta sequences was observed in 5 of 8 subjects, irrespective of tolerance or HCV status.

High-throughput TCRbeta CDR3 sequencing of frozen genomic DNA was performed by immunoSEQ, including PCR amplification, mapping, bias correction and internal controls. The paper's processing steps were these. Only productive rearrangements were retained, with each unique TCRbeta sequence defined by its CDR3 nucleotide sequence together with its V and J gene. A sequence counted as donor-reactive only if the sequence showed at least 5-fold expansion in CFSE-low cells compared with unstimulated pre-transplant cells and had a frequency of at least 0.01%. Minimum frequency thresholds were set for each subject based on the unstimulated sample with the lowest template count, ensuring at least 90% detection power. Repertoire turnover was measured by Jensen-Shannon divergence between the top 1000 TCRbeta sequences post- and pre-transplant. Two-sided Fisher's exact tests were used to test for changes in the detection of donor-reactive sequences. Sourced from immuneACCESS, this table was stored by TCRdb with only in-frame sequences that have V and J called. A share of the clones is absent; for the studies checked, an unresolved V gene accounts for under half, and the remainder has no known explanation. V, J and clone size derive from that table, while D and trimming were established from the DNA sequence. The sample data list about 78,000 clones, and roughly 80% of these were observed just once. The ten largest clones add up to over 0.45% of the sample.

The time point tag for this specimen amounts to: pre-transplant. Unstimulated PBMCs, after thawing, were stained for CD3, CD4 and CD8 and then FACS-sorted into CD3+CD4+ and CD3+CD8+ populations. All 8 studied subjects were randomized to immunosuppression withdrawal. The Qiagen DNeasy Blood and Tissue Kit was used to isolate genomic DNA. V loses 1 base at its end and J loses 1 base; junction bases beyond the gene matches: 5. Including cysteine and phenylalanine, the CDR3 has 17 amino acids. The sequence is cut down to CDR3 DNA, 51 bases in frame from base 1. The germline V gene (reference sequence) specifies SEHNR as CDR1 and FQNEAQ as CDR2. A remark on this clone: Its antigen has not been determined. No base quality values were provided; no much bigger clone lies one nucleotide off.

The receptor was isolated from a human donor who received a liver transplant. Recombination connected TRBV7-9 to TRBJ2-2, and TRBD1 aligns with 8 junction nucleotides. Sequences were derived from CD4+ T cells from blood, sampled before liver transplant. The base sequence is TGTGCCAGCAGCTTAGGGCGACAGGGGATGAACACCGGGGAGCTGTTTTTT. This sequence encodes CASSLGRQGMNTGELFF.